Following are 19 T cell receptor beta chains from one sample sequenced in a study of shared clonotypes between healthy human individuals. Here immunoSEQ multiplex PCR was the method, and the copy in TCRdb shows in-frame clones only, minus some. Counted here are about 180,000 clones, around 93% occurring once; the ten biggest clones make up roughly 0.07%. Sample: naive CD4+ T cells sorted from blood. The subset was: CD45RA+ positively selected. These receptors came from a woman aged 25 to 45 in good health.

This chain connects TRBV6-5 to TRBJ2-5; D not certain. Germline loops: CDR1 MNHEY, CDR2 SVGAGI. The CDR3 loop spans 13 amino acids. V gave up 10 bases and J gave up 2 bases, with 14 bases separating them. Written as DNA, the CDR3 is TGTGCCATCATGGACGGTAGACAAGAGACCCAGTACTTC. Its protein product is CAIMDGRQETQYF.

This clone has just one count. CDR3 loop: CASSPYDRDENIQYF. DNA for the CDR3: TGCGCCAGCAGCCCCTACGACAGAGACGAAAACATTCAGTACTTC. The gene calls are TRBV5-1 and TRBJ2-4; perhaps TRBD1 as D (5 bases). This CDR3 is built from 15 residues. CDR1 and CDR2 from the germline V gene are SGHRS and YFSETQ. Trimming took off 4 bases at V and 5 bases at J, with 16 bases between the two ends.

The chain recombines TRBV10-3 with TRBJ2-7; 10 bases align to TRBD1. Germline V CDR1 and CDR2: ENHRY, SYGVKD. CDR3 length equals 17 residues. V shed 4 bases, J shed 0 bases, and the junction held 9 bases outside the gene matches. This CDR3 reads CAISGRMTGGSSYEQYF. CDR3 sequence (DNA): TGTGCCATCAGTGGGCGCATGACAGGGGGCTCCTCCTACGAGCAGTACTTC.

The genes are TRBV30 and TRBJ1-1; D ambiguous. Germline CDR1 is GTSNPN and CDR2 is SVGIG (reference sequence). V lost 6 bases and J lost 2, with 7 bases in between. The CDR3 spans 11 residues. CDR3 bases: TGTGCCTGCCTAATAAACACTGAAGCTTTCTTT. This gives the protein CACLINTEAFF.

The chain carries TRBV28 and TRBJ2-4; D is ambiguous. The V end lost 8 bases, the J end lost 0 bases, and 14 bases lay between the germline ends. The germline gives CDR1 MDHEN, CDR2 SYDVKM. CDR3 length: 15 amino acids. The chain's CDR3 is CASLGRAIAKNIQYF. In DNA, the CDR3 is TGTGCCAGCCTAGGACGCGCTATAGCCAAAAACATTCAGTACTTC.

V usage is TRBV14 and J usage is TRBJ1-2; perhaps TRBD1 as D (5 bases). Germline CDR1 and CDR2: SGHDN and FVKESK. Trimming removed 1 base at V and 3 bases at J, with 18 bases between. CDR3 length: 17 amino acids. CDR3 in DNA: TGTGCCAGCAGCCAAGCGTTACCGGGACGCCTACACTATGGCTACACCTTC. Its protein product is CASSQALPGRLHYGYTF. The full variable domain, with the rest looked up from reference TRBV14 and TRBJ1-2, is EAGVTQFPSHSVIEKGQTVTLRCDPISGHDNLYWYRRVMGKEIKFLLHFVKESKQDESGMPNNRFLAERTGGTYSTLKVQPAELEDSGVYFCASSQALPGRLHYGYTFGSGTRLTVV.

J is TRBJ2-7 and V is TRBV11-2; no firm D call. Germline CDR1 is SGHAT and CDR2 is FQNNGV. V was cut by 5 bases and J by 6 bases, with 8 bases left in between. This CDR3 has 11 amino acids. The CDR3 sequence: CASSDQSEQYF. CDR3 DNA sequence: TGTGCCAGCAGCGACCAGAGCGAGCAGTACTTC.

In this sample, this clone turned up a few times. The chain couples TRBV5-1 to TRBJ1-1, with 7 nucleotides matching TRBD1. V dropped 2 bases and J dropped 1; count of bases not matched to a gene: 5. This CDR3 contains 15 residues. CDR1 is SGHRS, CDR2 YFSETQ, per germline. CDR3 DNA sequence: TGCGCCAGCAGCTTCGGACAGGCGGGGAACACTGAAGCTTTCTTT. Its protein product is CASSFGQAGNTEAFF. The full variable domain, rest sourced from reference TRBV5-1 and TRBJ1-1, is KAGVTQTPRYLIKTRGQQVTLSCSPISGHRSVSWYQQTPGQGLQFLFEYFSETQRNKGNFPGRFSGRQFSNSRSEMNVSTLELGDSALYLCASSFGQAGNTEAFFGQGTRLTVV.

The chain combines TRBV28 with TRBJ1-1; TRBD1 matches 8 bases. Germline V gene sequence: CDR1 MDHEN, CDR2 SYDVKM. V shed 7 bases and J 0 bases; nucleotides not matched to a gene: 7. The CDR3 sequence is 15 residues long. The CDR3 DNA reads TGTGCCAGCACAGGGGGCGGGGAAATGAACACTGAAGCTTTCTTT. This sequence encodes CASTGGGEMNTEAFF.

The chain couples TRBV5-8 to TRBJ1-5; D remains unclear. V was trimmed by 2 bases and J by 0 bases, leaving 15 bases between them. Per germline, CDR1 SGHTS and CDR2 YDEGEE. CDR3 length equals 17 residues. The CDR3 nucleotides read TGTGCCAGCAGCTTTGGGCGTCAGTTTTATAGCAATCAGCCCCAGCATTTT. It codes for CASSFGRQFYSNQPQHF.

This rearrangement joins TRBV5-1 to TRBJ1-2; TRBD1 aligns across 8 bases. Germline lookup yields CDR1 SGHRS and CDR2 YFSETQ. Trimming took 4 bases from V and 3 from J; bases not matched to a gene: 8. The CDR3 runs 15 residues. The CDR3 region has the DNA TGCGCCAGCAGCGGGGGCGGACAGGGTGACTATGGCTACACCTTC. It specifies CASSGGGQGDYGYTF.

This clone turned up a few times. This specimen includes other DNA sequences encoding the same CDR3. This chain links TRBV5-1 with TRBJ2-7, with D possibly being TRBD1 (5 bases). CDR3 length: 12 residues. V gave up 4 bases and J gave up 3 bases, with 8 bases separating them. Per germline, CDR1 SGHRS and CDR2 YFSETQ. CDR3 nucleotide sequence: TGCGCCAGCAGCCCCGACAGCTACGAGCAGTACTTC. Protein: CASSPDSYEQYF.

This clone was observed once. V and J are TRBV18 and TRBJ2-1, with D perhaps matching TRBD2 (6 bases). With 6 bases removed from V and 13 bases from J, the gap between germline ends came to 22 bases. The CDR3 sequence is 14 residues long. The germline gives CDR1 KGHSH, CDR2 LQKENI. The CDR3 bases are TGTGCCAGCTCGCCCCTAGAGGGAGGTGGTCCCCAGTTCTTC. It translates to CASSPLEGGGPQFF.

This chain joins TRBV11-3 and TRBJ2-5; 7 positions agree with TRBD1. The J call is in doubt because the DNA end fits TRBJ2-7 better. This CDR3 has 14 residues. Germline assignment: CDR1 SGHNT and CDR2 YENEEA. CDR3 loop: CASSLATGTGEQYF. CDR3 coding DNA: TGTGCCAGCAGCTTAGCGACAGGGACGGGCGAGCAGTACTTC.

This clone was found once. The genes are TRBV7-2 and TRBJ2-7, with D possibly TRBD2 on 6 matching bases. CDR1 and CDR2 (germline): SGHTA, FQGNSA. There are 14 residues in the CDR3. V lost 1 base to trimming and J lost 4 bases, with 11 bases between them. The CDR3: CASSLVPSVYEQYF. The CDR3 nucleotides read TGTGCCAGCAGCTTAGTCCCTAGCGTATACGAGCAGTACTTC.

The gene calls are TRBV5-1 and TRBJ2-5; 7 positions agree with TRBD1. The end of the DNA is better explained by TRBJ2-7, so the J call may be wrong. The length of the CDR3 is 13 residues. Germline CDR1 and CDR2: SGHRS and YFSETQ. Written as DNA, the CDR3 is TGCGCCAGCAGCCGGACAGGCTCCTACGAGCAGTACTTC. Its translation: CASSRTGSYEQYF.

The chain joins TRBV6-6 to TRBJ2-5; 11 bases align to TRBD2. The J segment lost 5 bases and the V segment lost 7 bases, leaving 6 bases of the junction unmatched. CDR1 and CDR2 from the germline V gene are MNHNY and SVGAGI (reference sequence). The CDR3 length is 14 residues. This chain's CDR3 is CASTNLAGGETQYF. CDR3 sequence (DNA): TGTGCCAGCACAAACTTAGCGGGAGGGGAGACCCAGTACTTC.

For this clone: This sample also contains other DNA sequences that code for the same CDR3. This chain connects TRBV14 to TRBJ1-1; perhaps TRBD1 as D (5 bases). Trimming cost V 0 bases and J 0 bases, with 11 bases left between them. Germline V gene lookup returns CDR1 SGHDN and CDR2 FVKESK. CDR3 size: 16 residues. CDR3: CASSQDLGRMNTEAFF. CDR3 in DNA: TGTGCCAGCAGCCAAGACTTGGGACGGATGAACACTGAAGCTTTCTTT.

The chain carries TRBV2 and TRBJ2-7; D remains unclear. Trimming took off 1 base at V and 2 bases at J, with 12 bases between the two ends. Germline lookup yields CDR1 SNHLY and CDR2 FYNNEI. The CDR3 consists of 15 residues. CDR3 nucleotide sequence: TGTGCCAGCAGTGAAGTAGACCCGGTTGCCTACGAGCAGTACTTC. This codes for CASSEVDPVAYEQYF.